A single T cell receptor beta chain is shown here with its context. The antigen is undetermined. The data were taken from a study of CD8 T cells in ankylosing spondylitis. Overall study findings and caveats: In ankylosing spondylitis blood, a motif of seven to nine highly homologous TCR beta variants appeared characteristic. Several of the motif variants were reported before in synovial fluid and blood from reactive arthritis.

Preparation of TCR beta libraries was done by quantitative 5'-RACE with molecular barcodes. TCRdb itself ran the 5' RACE reads through MiXCR, one entry per CDR3 protein. The sample carries under 850,000 distinct CDR3 sequences, roughly 19% recorded once. CDR1 is SGHTA and CDR2 is FQGTGA in the germline V gene. CDR3 length: 16 amino acids. Trimming at V came to 5 bases and at J to 2 bases, leaving 7 bases not matched to a gene. Sequencing was performed on blood, either unsorted or a sorted T cell fraction (not recorded which). The clonotype originates from a male donor with ankylosing spondylitis. The gene calls are TRBV7-3 and TRBJ2-1; 9 nucleotides align to TRBD2. This CDR3 reads CASSRAGGKAYNEQFF. CDR3 nucleotides: TGTGCCAGCAGCCGGGCGGGGGGGAAGGCCTACAATGAGCAGTTCTTC.